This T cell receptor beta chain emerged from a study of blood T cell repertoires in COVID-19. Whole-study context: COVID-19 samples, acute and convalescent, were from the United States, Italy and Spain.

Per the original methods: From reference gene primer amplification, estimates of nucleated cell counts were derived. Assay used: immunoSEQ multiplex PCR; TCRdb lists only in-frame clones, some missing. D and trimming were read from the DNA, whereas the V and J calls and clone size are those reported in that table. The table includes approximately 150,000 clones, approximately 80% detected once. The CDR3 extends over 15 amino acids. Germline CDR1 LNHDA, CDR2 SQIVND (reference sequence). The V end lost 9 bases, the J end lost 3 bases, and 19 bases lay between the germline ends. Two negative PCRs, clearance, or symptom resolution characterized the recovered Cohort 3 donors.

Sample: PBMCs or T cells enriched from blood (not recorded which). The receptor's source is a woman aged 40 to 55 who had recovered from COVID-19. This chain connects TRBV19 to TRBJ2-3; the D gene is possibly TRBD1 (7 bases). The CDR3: CASNPGGTVTDTQYF. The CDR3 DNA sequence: TGTGCCAGCAACCCAGGGGGGACGGTGACAGATACGCAGTATTTT.